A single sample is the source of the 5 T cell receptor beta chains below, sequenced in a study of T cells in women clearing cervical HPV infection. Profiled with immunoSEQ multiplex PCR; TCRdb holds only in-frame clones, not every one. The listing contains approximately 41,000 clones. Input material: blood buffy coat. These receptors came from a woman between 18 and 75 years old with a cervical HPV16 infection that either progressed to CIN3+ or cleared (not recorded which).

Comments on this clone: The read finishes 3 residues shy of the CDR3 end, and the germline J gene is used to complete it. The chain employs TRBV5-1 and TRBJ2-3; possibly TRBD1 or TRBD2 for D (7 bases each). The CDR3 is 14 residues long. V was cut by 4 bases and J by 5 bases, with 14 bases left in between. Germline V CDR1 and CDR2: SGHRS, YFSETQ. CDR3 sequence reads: CASSTTGEGDTQYF. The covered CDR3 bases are TGCGCCAGCAGCACTACAGGGGAGGGAGATACG. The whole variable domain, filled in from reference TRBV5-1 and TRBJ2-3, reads KAGVTQTPRYLIKTRGQQVTLSCSPISGHRSVSWYQQTPGQGLQFLFEYFSETQRNKGNFPGRFSGRQFSNSRSEMNVSTLELGDSALYLCASSTTGEGDTQYFGPGTRLTVL.

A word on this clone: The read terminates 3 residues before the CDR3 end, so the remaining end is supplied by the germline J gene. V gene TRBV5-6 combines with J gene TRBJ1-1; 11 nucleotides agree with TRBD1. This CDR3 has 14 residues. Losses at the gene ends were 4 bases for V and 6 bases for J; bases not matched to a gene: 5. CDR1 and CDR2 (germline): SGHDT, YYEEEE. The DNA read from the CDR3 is TGTGCCAGCAGCAGGACAGGGGGCCCGGCTGAA. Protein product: CASSRTGGPAE. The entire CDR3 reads CASSRTGGPAEAFF.

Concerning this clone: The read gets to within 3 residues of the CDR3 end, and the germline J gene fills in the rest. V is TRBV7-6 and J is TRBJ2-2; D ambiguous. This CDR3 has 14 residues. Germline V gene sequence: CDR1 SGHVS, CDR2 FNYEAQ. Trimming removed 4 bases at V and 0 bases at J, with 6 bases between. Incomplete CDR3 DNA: TGTGCCAGCAGCTCGACATCGAACACCGGGGAG. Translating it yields CASSSTSNTGE. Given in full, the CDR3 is CASSSTSNTGELFF.

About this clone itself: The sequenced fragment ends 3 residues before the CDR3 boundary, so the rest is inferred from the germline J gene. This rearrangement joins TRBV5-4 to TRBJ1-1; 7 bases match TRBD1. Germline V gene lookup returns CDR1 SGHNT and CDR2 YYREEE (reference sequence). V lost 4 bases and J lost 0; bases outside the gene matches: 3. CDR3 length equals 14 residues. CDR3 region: CASSAGQMNTEAFF. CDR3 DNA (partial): TGTGCCAGCAGCGCGGGACAGATGAACACTGAA.

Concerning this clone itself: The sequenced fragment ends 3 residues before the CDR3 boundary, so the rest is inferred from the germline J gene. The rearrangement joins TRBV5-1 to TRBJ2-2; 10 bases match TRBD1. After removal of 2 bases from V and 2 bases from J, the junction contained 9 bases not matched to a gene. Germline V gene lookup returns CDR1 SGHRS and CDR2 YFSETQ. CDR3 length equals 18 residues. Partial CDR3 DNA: TGCGCCAGCAGCTTATGGTCCGGGACAGGGGACAACACCGGGGAG. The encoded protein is CASSLWSGTGDNTGE. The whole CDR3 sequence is CASSLWSGTGDNTGELFF.